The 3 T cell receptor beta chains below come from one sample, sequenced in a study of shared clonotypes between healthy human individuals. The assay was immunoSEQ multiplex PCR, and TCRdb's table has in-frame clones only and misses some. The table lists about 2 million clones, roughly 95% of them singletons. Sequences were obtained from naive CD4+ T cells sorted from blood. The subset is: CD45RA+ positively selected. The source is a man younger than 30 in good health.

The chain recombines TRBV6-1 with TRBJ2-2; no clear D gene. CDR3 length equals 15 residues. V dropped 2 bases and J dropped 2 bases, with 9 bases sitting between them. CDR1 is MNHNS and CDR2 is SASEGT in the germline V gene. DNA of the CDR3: TGTGCCAGCAGTGAAAGGCAACACAACACCGGGGAGCTGTTTTTT. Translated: CASSERQHNTGELFF.

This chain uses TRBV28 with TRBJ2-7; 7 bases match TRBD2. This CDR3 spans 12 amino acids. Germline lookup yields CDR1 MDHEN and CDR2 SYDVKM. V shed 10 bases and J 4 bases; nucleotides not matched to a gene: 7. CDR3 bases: TGTGCCACCACGAGGGAGGGATACGAGCAGTACTTC. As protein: CATTREGYEQYF.

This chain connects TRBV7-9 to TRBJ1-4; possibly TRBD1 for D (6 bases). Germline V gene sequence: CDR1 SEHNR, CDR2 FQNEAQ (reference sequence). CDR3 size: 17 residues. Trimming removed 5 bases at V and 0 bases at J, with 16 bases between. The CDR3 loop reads CASSPTGTTTTNEKLFF. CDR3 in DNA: TGTGCCAGCAGCCCCACCGGGACAACGACAACTAATGAAAAACTGTTTTTT.